This record looks at one TCR beta chain sequence and its context. This sample was taken from a study of T cell changes during pregnancy in multiple sclerosis. Between the trimmed V and J ends, which lost 0 bases and 3 bases, there was a span of 6 bases. The CDR3 extends over 13 amino acids. Looked up from germline, CDR1 is LNHNV and CDR2 is YYDKDF (reference sequence). The repertoire was sequenced with immunoSEQ multiplex PCR; TCRdb's copy has only in-frame clones and lacks some. The sample carries 40,000 to 50,000 clones, approximately 93% recorded once. The genes are TRBV15 and TRBJ2-7; D is unresolved. Sequencing was performed on CD4+ T cells from peripheral blood mononuclear cells, taken in the third trimester of pregnancy. The receptor was isolated from a female donor with multiple sclerosis, enrolled in a pregnancy study. Here the CDR3 reads CATSRDQNYEQYF. The CDR3 DNA sequence: TGTGCCACCAGCAGAGACCAGAACTACGAGCAGTACTTC.